The entry below gives a single TCR beta chain sequence along with its context. This clonotype appeared a few times. What antigen it recognizes has not been identified. No clone much larger than this one lies a single base away; base qualities are absent. The ophthalmopathy patients had moderately to severely active disease, with a Clinical Activity Score of 3 or higher, a NOSPECS grade of 4 or higher, and a disease duration of less than 3 months. Patients with other autoimmune diseases, uncontrolled infections, pregnancy or lactation were excluded from the study. Clinical symptoms, serum thyroxine, TRAb, thyroid ultrasound and orbital computed tomography were used for diagnosis. PBMCs were isolated from approximately 10 ml of fresh peripheral blood by Ficoll-Paque density gradient centrifugation. Trizol reagent was used to extract the total RNA, and its quality was then checked on an Agilent 2100 Bioanalyzer.

For repertoire sequencing, the TCR beta CDR3 regions were amplified from RNA transcripts. A first-round RT-PCR used HTBI primers with the Qiagen OneStep RT-PCR kit, followed by a second-round multiplex PCR, size selection and purification. Libraries were sequenced paired-end with 100 bp reads on an Illumina HiSeq2000. The authors' analysis ran thus. SOAPnuke was used for read processing, and reads with adapters, uncalled bases, a mean Phred below 15, or no exact constant-primer or identifier match were discarded. High-quality paired reads were merged with COPE v1.2.5. Each unique nucleotide sequence was treated as a clonotype, and MiTCR v1.1 was used to align the clonotypes to the IMGT TRB V, D and J references. Only V-J combinations with frequency above 0.0001 were analysed, covering approximately 99% of repertoires. For each V-J combination, a TCR clonal expansion and chaos score was defined as F50 clonal expansion divided by the chaos observed in the TCRdist matrix. Welch's t-statistics and random forest were used to reduce the features to approximately 13 V-J combinations, which were then used as input to a naive Bayes classifier. The Morisita-Horn index was used to measure how similar the thyroid and blood repertoires were. TCRdb reworked the public reads: Q25 trimming with fastp, MiXCR clone assembly, productive beta chains retained. Entries are consolidated by CDR3 protein sequence, retaining the most common genes and DNA. TCRdb, not the authors, supplied the V and J calls. Recorded for this sample are about 740,000 distinct CDR3 sequences; 40% of them occurred a single time. 35% to 55% of the sample is taken by the ten largest.

Spanning cysteine to phenylalanine, the CDR3 consists of 15 amino acids. The entry retains the CDR3 DNA only, 45 bases that are in frame from base 1. CDR1 and CDR2 were assigned from the germline V gene as SGHRS and YFSETQ. V gives up 3 bases and J gives up 0 bases, and the segment between their germline ends measures 9 bases. The data are from a study of Graves' ophthalmopathy and Graves' hyperthyroidism (dated 2018 in TCRdb). Context from the whole study: Peripheral blood samples were taken at the time of initial diagnosis, before any treatment was given. An independent validation cohort comprised some 19 hyperthyroidism patients and some 16 patients who later progressed from hyperthyroidism to ophthalmopathy. In total, over 130 blood samples were TCR-sequenced: some 40 ophthalmopathy, roughly 77 hyperthyroidism and approximately 17 hyperthyroidism-to-ophthalmopathy patients. To explore V-J signatures that distinguish ophthalmopathy from hyperthyroidism, a discovery set of 100 patients was enrolled, made up of around 44 with ophthalmopathy and 57 with stable hyperthyroidism. Once sampling was done, hyperthyroidism patients were given methimazole at a starting dose of 30 mg daily, while ophthalmopathy patients were given high-dose intravenous methylprednisolone. To tell Graves' ophthalmopathy apart from Graves' hyperthyroidism, and to predict which patients would progress to ophthalmopathy, the study relied on TCR beta repertoire signatures. In several hyperthyroidism patients, the T-cell repertoire of thyroid tissue was compared with the T-cell repertoire of blood. The research as a whole found: Most expanded thyroid clonotypes with frequency above 0.001 were also detected in blood, suggesting blood repertoires may reflect the thyroid immune response. No statistical method was used to predetermine the sample size, and group allocation was not hidden from the investigators. In cross-validation, the 13-signature model distinguished ophthalmopathy from stable hyperthyroidism with around 90% sensitivity and approximately 81% specificity, while in the test set the corresponding values were around 79% and 71%. In validation, the model predicted ophthalmopathy progression with nearly 71% sensitivity and less than 80% specificity; 12 predicted patients were CT-confirmed with GO in a median of about 6.1 months.

Material: peripheral blood. The source of this sequence is an adult man with Graves' ophthalmopathy. This receptor chain uses TRBV5-1 and TRBJ2-2; the D region is possibly TRBD1 or TRBD2, each matching across 5 bases. In nucleotides, the sequence is TGCGCCAGCAGCTCACGGGACCCGAACACCGGGGAGCTGTTTTTT. Its product reads: CASSSRDPNTGELFF.